Presented here are 18 T cell receptor beta chains from one specimen sequenced in a study of glioma-infiltrating T cells after dendritic cell vaccination. Time point here: after dendritic cell vaccination, including at tumor progression/relapse. The protocol was immunoSEQ multiplex PCR, while the TCRdb copy is restricted to in-frame clones and leaves out a portion. This table holds roughly 60,000 clones, approximately 86% found once. Specimen: blood, collected after dendritic cell vaccination. These receptors came from a human donor with glioblastoma.

This clone was counted once. This chain connects TRBV13 to TRBJ2-3, with D possibly TRBD2 on 5 matching bases. Germline CDR1 and CDR2: PRHDT and FYEKMQ (reference sequence). The CDR3 is 17 amino acids. V was clipped by 5 bases and J by 7 bases, with 25 bases between them. CDR3 in DNA: TGTGCCAGCAGCCCTACTGGGTTGGAGCGGTTCGGGAATACGCAGTATTTT. Amino acids: CASSPTGLERFGNTQYF. Full variable domain (rest looked up from reference TRBV13 and TRBJ2-3): AAGVIQSPRHLIKEKRETATLKCYPIPRHDTVYWYQQGPGQDPQFLISFYEKMQSDKGSIPDRFSAQQFSDYHSELNMSSLELGDSALYFCASSPTGLERFGNTQYFGPGTRLTVL.

The rearrangement links TRBV5-5 to TRBJ1-2; D possibly corresponds to TRBD1 (5 bases). V was shortened by 0 bases and J by 6 bases, with 12 bases between the two germline ends. The CDR3 extends over 14 amino acids. The germline gives CDR1 SGHKS, CDR2 YYEKEE (reference sequence). The CDR3 region is CASSLGDLVDGYTF. The DNA of the CDR3 is TGTGCCAGCAGCTTGGGGGACTTGGTCGATGGCTACACCTTC.

The chain couples TRBV19 to TRBJ1-2, with D perhaps matching TRBD1 (6 bases). This CDR3 spans 15 amino acids. Germline CDR1 reads LNHDA; CDR2 reads SQIVND (reference sequence). Trimming shortened V by 7 bases and J by 4 bases, and 19 bases separated the two germline ends. In DNA, the CDR3 is TGTGCCAGTACCGCAGAGGGGAGGGGGTTCTATGGCTACACCTTC. It translates to CASTAEGRGFYGYTF.

The V and J genes are TRBV9 and TRBJ1-5; D may be TRBD1 (6 bases). The V gene lost 3 bases and the J gene lost 2 bases, with 6 bases spanning the gap. Germline CDR1 SGDLS, CDR2 YYNGEE. The CDR3 spans 13 residues. The CDR3 DNA reads as TGTGCCAGCAGCGACAGGGGCAATCAGCCCCAGCATTTT. Protein sequence: CASSDRGNQPQHF. Full variable domain (outside the CDR3, taken from reference TRBV9 and TRBJ1-5): DSGVTQTPKHLITATGQRVTLRCSPRSGDLSVYWYQQSLDQGLQFLIQYYNGEERAKGNILERFSAQQFPDLHSELNLSSLELGDSALYFCASSDRGNQPQHFGDGTRLSIL.

The rearrangement links TRBV7-8 to TRBJ1-3; possibly TRBD1 for D (6 bases). The V gene's germline CDR1 is SGHVS and CDR2 FQNEAQ. Trimming stripped 0 bases from V and 0 bases from J, with 21 bases between. CDR3 size: 20 residues. CDR3 region: CASSLARAEAGDYSGNTIYF. The CDR3 nucleotides are TGTGCCAGCAGCTTAGCACGGGCCGAGGCAGGGGACTACTCTGGAAACACCATATATTTT.

Points on this clone: An end of the junction differs from the germline gene, which may be a read error. The rearrangement joins TRBV7-7 to TRBJ2-5; D perhaps matches TRBD2 (6 bases). Germline V CDR1 and CDR2: SSHAT, FNYEAQ (reference sequence). This CDR3 region has 14 residues. CDR3 sequence (DNA): TGTGCTAGCAGCTTGGGACTGAACCAAGAGACCCAGTACTTC. This translates into CASSLGLNQETQYF.

This chain connects TRBV10-2 to TRBJ1-5; 7 bases are a match to TRBD1. The ends lost 4 bases at V and 1 base at J; junction bases unmatched: 7. CDR3 length equals 16 residues. In germline, CDR1 is WSHSY, CDR2 SAAADI. The CDR3 here is CASSVRETGSNQPQHF. DNA of the CDR3: TGCGCCAGCAGTGTTCGAGAGACAGGGAGCAATCAGCCCCAGCATTTT.

The chain recombines TRBV5-1 with TRBJ2-7; 9 bases align to TRBD1. Germline CDR1 SGHRS, CDR2 YFSETQ. V was pared by 0 bases and J by 5 bases, with 6 bases of the junction left unmatched. The CDR3 is made up of 15 amino acids. The DNA of the CDR3 is TGCGCCAGCAGCTTGGGGGGGACAGGGCGCCACGAGCAGTACTTC. Encoded protein: CASSLGGTGRHEQYF.

This chain connects TRBV7-9 to TRBJ1-1; D is possibly TRBD1 (5 bases). The CDR3 is 13 residues long. Trimming removed 3 bases at V and 10 bases at J, with 15 bases between. Germline CDR1 SEHNR, CDR2 FQNEAQ (reference sequence). CDR3 protein: CASSFPGKSGAFF. In DNA form, the CDR3 reads TGTGCCAGCAGCTTCCCAGGGAAGAGTGGAGCTTTCTTT.

The chain links TRBV6-5 to TRBJ1-2, with 11 bases matching TRBD1. This CDR3 comprises 16 residues. Germline V lookup: CDR1 MNHEY, CDR2 SVGAGI. After removal of 0 bases from V and 8 bases from J, the junction contained 8 bases not matched to a gene. CDR3 loop: CASSYSAGQGARGYTF. CDR3 DNA sequence: TGTGCCAGCAGTTACTCGGCAGGACAGGGGGCGCGGGGCTACACCTTC.

CDR3 sequence (DNA): TGTGCCAGCAGCTTAGGGACAGGTTGGTACGAGCAGTACTTC. Translation gives CASSLGTGWYEQYF. The chain is built from TRBV11-2 and TRBJ2-7; 7 bases align to TRBD1. This CDR3 region has 14 residues. V lost 1 base to trimming and J lost 4 bases; unmatched junction nucleotides: 4. Germline lookup yields CDR1 SGHAT and CDR2 FQNNGV.

This clone was seen a single time. The chain couples TRBV4-2 to TRBJ1-1; D not resolved. The CDR3 contains 15 residues. Germline V gives CDR1 LGHNA, CDR2 YNFKEQ. The germline V and J ends were trimmed by 1 base and 1 base, with 10 bases remaining between them. CDR3 DNA: TGTGCCAGCAGCCAAGGGAGAACCAGGAACACTGAAGCTTTCTTT. The encoded protein is CASSQGRTRNTEAFF.

V and J are TRBV30 and TRBJ2-1; D call uncertain. This CDR3 is built from 16 residues. V gave up 0 bases and J gave up 0 bases, with 12 bases separating them. The V gene's germline CDR1 is GTSNPN and CDR2 SVGIG (reference sequence). The CDR3 DNA reads as TGTGCCTGGAGTGTACGTTTGGGCAGCTCCTACAATGAGCAGTTCTTC. Protein product: CAWSVRLGSSYNEQFF.

The gene calls are TRBV27 and TRBJ2-7; maybe TRBD1 (5 bases). Germline values: CDR1 MNHEY, CDR2 SMNVEV (reference sequence). Trimming took 2 bases from V and 6 from J, leaving 17 bases between them. This CDR3 is 15 amino acids long. CDR3 in DNA: TGTGCCAGCAGTTTAGGTCAAGGACATCTGGGCGAGCAGTACTTC. Translating gives CASSLGQGHLGEQYF.

The rearrangement links TRBV30 to TRBJ2-7, with 8 bases lining up with TRBD1. CDR3 length: 13 amino acids. Germline V gene data show CDR1 as GTSNPN and CDR2 as SVGIG (reference sequence). The ends lost 2 bases at V and 4 bases at J; junction bases unmatched: 4. This chain's CDR3 is CAWSQGAPYEQYF. As DNA, the CDR3 is TGTGCCTGGAGTCAGGGGGCGCCGTACGAGCAGTACTTC.

The V call is TRBV6-5, the J call TRBJ1-5; 8 positions agree with TRBD1. Germline CDR1 and CDR2: MNHEY and SVGAGI. V lost 7 bases, J lost 7 bases, and 6 bases stayed unmatched. This CDR3 comprises 13 residues. The CDR3, as DNA: TGTGCCAGCACCCAGGGGGCGGGGCAGCCCCAGCATTTT. Encoded protein: CASTQGAGQPQHF.

This clone was found once. V usage is TRBV11-2 and J usage is TRBJ1-5, with D unclear. The V end lost 1 base, the J end lost 0 bases, and 7 bases lay between the germline ends. This CDR3 region has 15 residues. CDR1 and CDR2 (germline): SGHAT, FQNNGV. The CDR3 DNA follows: TGTGCCAGCAGCTTAGGGTCAGATAGCAATCAGCCCCAGCATTTT. It specifies CASSLGSDSNQPQHF.

This clone is a singleton in its sample. The V call is TRBV4-3, the J call TRBJ1-2; TRBD1 is a possible D gene (5 bases). V dropped 0 bases and J dropped 6 bases, with 11 bases sitting between them. The CDR3 totals 14 residues. The V gene's germline CDR1 is LGHNA and CDR2 YSLEER. CDR3 in amino acids: CASSQDGDSDGYTF. Here the CDR3 DNA reads TGCGCCAGCAGCCAAGATGGAGACAGCGATGGCTACACCTTC.